Listed below are T cell receptor beta chains from one sample, sequenced in a study of regulatory T cells in long-lasting Graves disease. TCRdb processed the multiplex PCR reads anew with MiXCR; each CDR3 protein has one entry. Of 550,000 to 650,000 distinct CDR3 sequences in the sample, 15% to 20% are singletons; the top ten hold more than 10%. The same data also contributed to another study, on T cells in Graves' hyperthyroidism and ophthalmopathy.

Specimen: peripheral blood mononuclear cells (PBMCs), collected at new diagnosis, from a patient treated with antithyroid drugs. These receptors were obtained from a young man with Graves disease. CDR3s include the opening cysteine and the closing phenylalanine or tryptophan. A D gene is named only where the DNA matches it firmly. Size is omitted from some rows. Given values are once, few, many or a class for expanded clones.

V gene,J gene,clone size,D gene,CDR3 DNA,CDR3 protein
TRBV24-1,TRBJ1-5,many,NA,TGTGCCACCAGTGCCAGCAATCAGCCCCAGCATTTT,CATSASNQPQHF
TRBV28,TRBJ2-7,many,NA,TGTGCCAGCAGTTTACAACGGACCGCAGGCTACGAGCAGTACTTC,CASSLQRTAGYEQYF
TRBV27,TRBJ2-1,few,TRBD2,TGTGCCAGCACTCAATCCGGGACTAGTACCCTCAATGAGCAGTTCTTC,CASTQSGTSTLNEQFF
TRBV6-2/TRBV6-3,TRBJ1-5,NA,NA,TGTGCCAGCAGCGAAGACAGACTCAATCAGCCCCAGCATTTT,CASSEDRLNQPQHF
TRBV20-1,TRBJ2-5,few,NA,TGCAGTGCAGGGGCCCGAACAGGACAACCGACCCAGTACTTC,CSAGARTGQPTQYF
TRBV12-3/TRBV12-4,TRBJ2-1,many,NA,TGTGCCAGCAGTTTCCTCTCGAGCGATGAGCAGTTCTTC,CASSFLSSDEQFF
TRBV13,TRBJ2-4,few,TRBD2,TGTGCCAGCAGCCCTACTAGCGGGAGGGAAAACATTCAGTACTTC,CASSPTSGRENIQYF
TRBV7-9,TRBJ2-3,many,NA,TGTGCCAGCAGTCCGCCGGGGGGCCGGACAGATACGCAGTATTTT,CASSPPGGRTDTQYF
TRBV19,TRBJ2-1,few,NA,TGTGCCAGTAGTATAGCAGGGGGACGGGGGAATGAGCAGTTCTTC,CASSIAGGRGNEQFF
TRBV4-1,TRBJ1-5,few,NA,TGCGCCAGCAGCCAAGATACGAGCTACCAGCCCCAGCATTTT,CASSQDTSYQPQHF
TRBV5-1,TRBJ2-1,few,TRBD2,TGCGCCAGCAGCTCCCCCCCGGGACTAGCTCACTACAATGAGCAGTTCTTC,CASSSPPGLAHYNEQFF
TRBV10-1,TRBJ2-1,NA,TRBD1,TGCGCCAGCAGTGACGGGACAGGTCGAAATGAGCAGTTCTTC,CASSDGTGRNEQFF
TRBV28,TRBJ2-7,many,NA,TGTGCCAGCAGGCTGGCGGTGGGACCCTTATACGAGCAGTACTTC,CASRLAVGPLYEQYF
TRBV6-2/TRBV6-3,TRBJ2-1,many,TRBD2,TGTGCCAGCAGGAGACTAGCGGGAGGAAGCTCCTACAATGAGCAGTTCTTC,CASRRLAGGSSYNEQFF
TRBV5-1,TRBJ1-1,many,NA,TGCGCCAGCAGCTTGGGCCAGGCTGAAGCTTTCTTT,CASSLGQAEAFF
TRBV6-5,TRBJ1-1,many,TRBD1,TGTGCCAGCAGTTACAGGACAGGGGACACTGAAGCTTTCTTT,CASSYRTGDTEAFF
TRBV3-1,TRBJ1-5,NA,NA,TGTGCCAGCAGCCAACTGGGCGGGTACAATCAGCCCCAGCATTTT,CASSQLGGYNQPQHF
TRBV28,TRBJ1-4,NA,NA,TGTGCCAGCAGCCGATTTGGGGGTTTGAGTGAAAAACTGTTTTTT,CASSRFGGLSEKLFF
TRBV2,TRBJ2-7,many,TRBD2,TGTGCCAGCAGAAGGACTAGCGGAGGAGGCTACGAGCAGTACTTC,CASRRTSGGGYEQYF
TRBV11-2,TRBJ2-4,few,TRBD2,TGTGCCAGCAGCTTAGGCAGGACTAGCGGGAGTGCCAAAAACATTCAGTACTTC,CASSLGRTSGSAKNIQYF
TRBV6-1,TRBJ1-1,NA,NA,TGTGCCAGCAGTGAGGTGGAAGCTTTCTTT,CASSEVEAFF
TRBV7-9,TRBJ2-5,NA,NA,TGTGCCAGCAGCTTAGATTCGGCAGCTCCGGGAGAGACCCAGTACTTC,CASSLDSAAPGETQYF